This TCR beta chain was recovered during a study of blood T cells in healthy people across ages. This CDR3 has 14 residues. Germline values: CDR1 MNHEY, CDR2 SVGAGI. Trimming left V 7 bases short and J 2 bases short, with 13 bases between. Study-wide points: Leaving the PBMCs unsorted stopped any conclusive comparison of naive versus antigen-experienced cells. Roughly linearly, TCR beta diversity per million T cells fell as age increased. Naive T cell percentage by flow cytometry tracked strongly with beta diversity.

Details on this clonotype: Its antigen remains unidentified.

Primers used in a second PCR of roughly 7 to 11 cycles were a sample-barcoded 5' primer and a J-beta primer mix. Every molecule of cDNA carried a tag from a template-switch adaptor with 12 random nucleotides. TCRdb re-called the 5' RACE reads with MiXCR, one entry per CDR3 protein. The sample lists 1.5 million to 2 million distinct CDR3 sequences; just under 50% were seen once. This chain links TRBV6-5 with TRBJ2-3, with a possible D match to TRBD1 (6 bases). The source is a woman between 40 and 50 years old in good health. Material: blood. The CDR3, as DNA: TGTGCCAGCAACCGGGACATCAACACAGATACGCAGTATTTT. As protein: CASNRDINTDTQYF.